This T cell receptor (beta chain) emerged from a study of T cell responses to AZD1222 COVID-19 vaccine. Study-level points and caveats: Females made up more of the donors, who were largely white British, and clonal diversity may have come out too low. Repertoires were sampled only after the peak T cell response. Nearly half of spike-specific TCRs reportedly target variant regions that are unmutated in the B.1.351 and B.1.1.7 variants.

Timing groups of about 4 and about 12 weeks for second doses were pooled. Here immunoSEQ multiplex PCR was the method, and the copy in TCRdb shows in-frame clones only, minus some. The sample has 130,000 or so clones, 80% to 95% seen once. Note on this clone: Its antigen is not known.

The material sequenced was peripheral blood, taken 28 days after the second AZD1222 dose. The TCR comes from an adult who received the AZD1222 COVID-19 vaccine.

CDR3 DNA sequence: TGTGCCAGCTCACCACCGATGGACGAAAAACTGTTTTTT. As protein: CASSPPMDEKLFF. This rearrangement joins TRBV18 to TRBJ1-4; D gene uncertain. The germline V gene has CDR1 KGHSH and CDR2 LQKENI. The CDR3 covers 13 residues. The V end lost 0 bases, the J end lost 8 bases, and 7 bases lay between the germline ends.